The 14 T cell receptor beta chains in this list originate from one sample, sequenced in a study of radiotherapy plus CTLA-4 blockade in lung cancer. Using immunoSEQ multiplex PCR, the repertoire was profiled, and TCRdb retains in-frame clones only, with some absent. The sample consists of about 91,000 clones, about two thirds of them appearing once. The input for sequencing was peripheral blood, taken from a patient treated with radiotherapy plus ipilimumab. The receptors were sampled from a human donor with non-small cell lung cancer that progressed on radiotherapy plus ipilimumab.

The chain joins TRBV6-6 to TRBJ1-5; D is unresolved. Germline values: CDR1 MNHNY, CDR2 SVGAGI (reference sequence). Between the trimmed V and J ends, which lost 4 bases and 0 bases, there was a span of 7 bases. The CDR3 length is 14 residues. The CDR3 DNA sequence: TGTGCCAGCAGTTTTGCAGGTAGCAATCAGCCCCAGCATTTT. This encodes CASSFAGSNQPQHF.

The chain carries TRBV11-3 and TRBJ2-3; a weak D match, TRBD2 (6 bases). In germline, CDR1 is SGHNT, CDR2 YENEEA. Trimming took 1 base from V and 0 from J, leaving 17 bases between them. The CDR3 totals 18 residues. The CDR3 DNA sequence: TGTGCCAGCAGCTTAGTGAGAGCGAGCGGGCAGAGCACAGATACGCAGTATTTT. This gives the protein CASSLVRASGQSTDTQYF.

The rearrangement links TRBV28 to TRBJ2-7, with 10 bases that match TRBD1. J lost 5 bases, V lost 6 bases, and 7 bases had no gene match. The V gene's germline CDR1 is MDHEN and CDR2 SYDVKM. The CDR3 is made up of 14 amino acids. This CDR3 reads CASSPPGQGDEQYF. CDR3 nucleotide sequence: TGTGCCAGCAGCCCTCCCGGACAGGGGGACGAGCAGTACTTC.

The rearrangement links TRBV18 to TRBJ2-5; a weak D match, TRBD1 (6 bases). Trimming left V 8 bases short and J 3 bases short, with 16 bases between. Looked up from germline, CDR1 is KGHSH and CDR2 is LQKENI. There are 14 residues in the CDR3. The CDR3 bases are TGTGCCAGCGGAGAACAGGGTTCGGAAGAGACCCAGTACTTC. Residues: CASGEQGSEETQYF.

This chain links TRBV11-1 with TRBJ2-7, with TRBD2 matching 7 bases. CDR1 SGHAT and CDR2 FQDESV come from the germline V gene (reference sequence). After removal of 3 bases from V and 3 bases from J, the junction contained 2 bases not matched to a gene. The length of the CDR3 is 13 residues. CDR3 sequence reads: CASSLERGYEQYF. DNA for the CDR3: TGTGCCAGCAGCTTGGAGCGGGGCTACGAGCAGTACTTC.

V is TRBV27 and J is TRBJ2-7, with D perhaps matching TRBD2 (5 bases). CDR3 length equals 14 residues. The V gene's germline CDR1 is MNHEY and CDR2 SMNVEV (reference sequence). V was trimmed by 2 bases and J by 5 bases, leaving 13 bases between them. The CDR3 sequence is CASSLRGGGDEQYF. The CDR3 DNA is TGTGCCAGCAGTTTACGGGGTGGAGGTGACGAGCAGTACTTC.

The rearrangement links TRBV11-1 to TRBJ2-4; D may be TRBD1 or TRBD2 (5 bases each). The CDR3 runs 12 residues. Germline V gives CDR1 SGHAT, CDR2 FQDESV (reference sequence). V was shortened by 5 bases and J by 7 bases, with 9 bases between the two germline ends. CDR3 region: CASSGGENIQYF. The DNA of the CDR3 is TGTGCCAGCAGCGGGGGTGAGAACATTCAGTACTTC. The full variable domain, with the rest looked up from reference TRBV11-1 and TRBJ2-4, is EAEVAQSPRYKITEKSQAVAFWCDPISGHATLYWYRQILGQGPELLVQFQDESVVDDSQLPKDRFSAERLKGVDSTLKIQPAELGDSAMYLCASSGGENIQYFGAGTRLSVL.

The V gene is TRBV5-4, the J gene TRBJ2-5; 8 nucleotides align to TRBD1. This CDR3 contains 15 residues. Germline-derived CDR1 and CDR2 are SGHNT and YYREEE (reference sequence). V shed 1 base and J 2 bases; nucleotides not matched to a gene: 4. The CDR3 nucleotides are TGTGCCAGCAGCTTGAAGACAGGGGCGCAAGAGACCCAGTACTTC. Amino acid sequence: CASSLKTGAQETQYF.

The V call is TRBV28, the J call TRBJ1-2, with 9 bases lining up with TRBD1. Trimming removed 4 bases from V and 4 bases from J; junction bases left unmatched: 13. The CDR3 has 17 amino acids. The germline gives CDR1 MDHEN, CDR2 SYDVKM. The CDR3 coding sequence is TGTGCCAGCAGTTCCACCGGGACAGGGCCTGTAAGCTATGGCTACACCTTC. Translation gives CASSSTGTGPVSYGYTF.

The chain has TRBV4-3 and TRBJ1-2; no clear D. Trimming cost V 0 bases and J 4 bases, with 9 bases left between them. The CDR3 is 14 amino acids. CDR1 is LGHNA, CDR2 YSLEER, per germline. The CDR3, as DNA: TGCGCCAGCAGCCAAGAACGGTCTTCCTATGGCTACACCTTC. This sequence encodes CASSQERSSYGYTF.

The table lists this clone with a few counts. This rearrangement joins TRBV5-4 to TRBJ2-3; D may be TRBD1 or TRBD2 (6 bases each). Trimming shortened V by 0 bases and J by 1 base, and 9 bases separated the two germline ends. CDR3 length: 15 residues. Looked up from germline, CDR1 is SGHNT and CDR2 is YYREEE (reference sequence). CDR3 in amino acids: CASSLGGAGTDTQYF. For the CDR3, the DNA is TGTGCCAGCAGCTTGGGGGGGGCGGGCACAGATACGCAGTATTTT.

This sequence joins TRBV19 and TRBJ1-5; 10 bases agree with TRBD1. The CDR3 is 15 residues long. V lost 5 bases, J lost 3 bases, and 4 bases stayed unmatched. The germline V gene has CDR1 LNHDA and CDR2 SQIVND (reference sequence). CDR3 amino acids: CASSRTGGFNQPQHF. Written as DNA, the CDR3 is TGTGCCAGTAGTCGGACAGGGGGTTTCAATCAGCCCCAGCATTTT. Drawing the rest from reference TRBV19 and TRBJ1-5, the complete variable domain is DGGITQSPKYLFRKEGQNVTLSCEQNLNHDAMYWYRQDPGQGLRLIYYSQIVNDFQKGDIAEGYSVSREKKESFPLTVTSAQKNPTAFYLCASSRTGGFNQPQHFGDGTRLSIL.

V usage is TRBV4-3 and J usage is TRBJ2-1; 13 bases line up with TRBD2. This CDR3 has 17 residues. Germline trimming cut 1 base from V and 1 base from J; bases unmatched to any gene: 1. Germline assignment: CDR1 LGHNA and CDR2 YSLEER. The chain's CDR3 is CASSQGLAGGSYNEQFF. In nucleotides, the CDR3 is TGCGCCAGCAGCCAAGGACTAGCGGGGGGATCCTACAATGAGCAGTTCTTC.

The chain carries TRBV9 and TRBJ1-1, with no clear D. Germline V gives CDR1 SGDLS, CDR2 YYNGEE. The V end lost 0 bases, the J end lost 10 bases, and 13 bases lay between the germline ends. The CDR3 is 13 residues long. The CDR3 DNA is TGTGCCAGCAGCGTAGAAGGCGCCGTGGGAGCTTTCTTT. Protein: CASSVEGAVGAFF.